This T cell receptor beta chain was identified in a study of OX40 agonist ivuxolimab in advanced cancers. Study-wide context: 40% to 50% of patients had received prior checkpoint inhibitor therapy.

The V gene's germline CDR1 is MDHEN and CDR2 SYDVKM. V shed 6 bases, J shed 8 bases, and the junction held 11 bases outside the gene matches. The CDR3 extends over 15 amino acids. On this clone itself: What it binds is not known.

If patients had autoimmune disease history or systemic immunosuppression, they were excluded. Produced via immunoSEQ multiplex PCR; TCRdb's table is partial and in-frame only. The sample lists 25,000 to 40,000 clones, 87% seen once, with 25% in the top ten. The study's findings and limits: Undetermined was the antigen specificity of the expanded peripheral T cells.

The source was CD4+ or CD8+ T cells sorted from blood, collected in a trial of the OX40 agonist ivuxolimab. The rearrangement uses TRBV28 and TRBJ1-4; 8 nucleotides match TRBD1. The TCR comes from an adult with an advanced solid tumor such as melanoma, head and neck, liver or kidney cancer. The CDR3 sequence is CASRSRTGLSEKLFF. The DNA for the CDR3 is TGTGCCAGCAGGTCCCGGACAGGGTTAAGCGAAAAACTGTTTTTT.